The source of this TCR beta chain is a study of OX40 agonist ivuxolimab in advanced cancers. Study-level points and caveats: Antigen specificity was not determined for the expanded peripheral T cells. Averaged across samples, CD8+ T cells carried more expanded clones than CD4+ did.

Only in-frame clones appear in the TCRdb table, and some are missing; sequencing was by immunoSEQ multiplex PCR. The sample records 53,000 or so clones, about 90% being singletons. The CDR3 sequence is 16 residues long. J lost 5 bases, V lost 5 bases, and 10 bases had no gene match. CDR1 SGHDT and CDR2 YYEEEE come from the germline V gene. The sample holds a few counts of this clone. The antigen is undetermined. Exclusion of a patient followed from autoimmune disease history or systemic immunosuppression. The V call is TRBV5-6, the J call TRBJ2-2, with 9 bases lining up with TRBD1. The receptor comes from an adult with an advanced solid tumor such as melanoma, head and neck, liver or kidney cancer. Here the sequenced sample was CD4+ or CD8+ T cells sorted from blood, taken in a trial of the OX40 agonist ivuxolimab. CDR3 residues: CASSHTGTGFTGELFF. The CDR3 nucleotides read TGTGCCAGCAGTCACACCGGGACAGGGTTTACCGGGGAGCTGTTTTTT.